The clone carrying this T cell receptor (beta chain) was counted a few times. These data originate in a study of T cell repertoires in cytomegalovirus infection. Overall study: Public TCR beta signatures indicated both CMV infection and matching HLA type.

MiXCR was run by TCRdb on the reads, yielding one entry per CDR3 protein. The table shows 200,000 to 250,000 distinct CDR3 sequences, with roughly 22% occurring only once. Deletions cut 5 bases from V and 1 base from J, with 17 bases between. The germline V gene has CDR1 SEHNR and CDR2 FQNEAQ (reference sequence). The CDR3 runs 16 residues. The sample taken for sequencing was CD8+ T cells from PBMCs. The receptor's source is a human donor in good health (CMV status not recorded). Some clones in this sample may be carry-over from other donors' samples. The rearrangement joins TRBV7-9 to TRBJ1-1; D is uncertain. The DNA of the CDR3 is TGTGCCAGCAGCGATGGGCAGCGCGGGTGGAACACTGAAGCTTTCTTT. Residues: CASSDGQRGWNTEAFF.